A single sample is the source of the 5 T cell receptor beta chains below, sequenced in a study of blood T cell repertoires in COVID-19. Assay: immunoSEQ multiplex PCR; the TCRdb copy retains only in-frame clones and omits some. The data contain about 130,000 clones, more than 75% of them singletons. Sequenced sample: PBMCs or T cells enriched from blood (not recorded which). The receptors here all came from a woman aged 50 to 65 who had recovered from COVID-19.

This chain links TRBV5-1 with TRBJ1-2; the match to TRBD1 covers 10 bases. V dropped 1 base and J dropped 7; count of bases not matched to a gene: 7. Germline loops: CDR1 SGHRS, CDR2 YFSETQ. The CDR3 totals 15 residues. Here the CDR3 DNA reads TGCGCCAGCAGCTTGCCACTCGGGACAGGGGCTGGCTACACCTTC. It codes for CASSLPLGTGAGYTF.

This clone was observed a few times. CDR3 protein: CASSLEPPLGAGELFF. The CDR3 nucleotides are TGCGCCAGCAGCTTGGAACCACCCTTGGGCGCCGGGGAGCTGTTTTTT. The chain employs TRBV5-1 and TRBJ2-2; D unclear. CDR3 size: 16 residues. Trimming left V 0 bases short and J 6 bases short, with 15 bases between. CDR1 and CDR2 (germline): SGHRS, YFSETQ.

The chain uses TRBV7-3 and TRBJ2-1; 9 bases match TRBD2. Germline V gives CDR1 SGHTA, CDR2 FQGTGA. The CDR3 spans 17 residues. V lost 5 bases, J lost 8 bases, and 16 bases stayed unmatched. The CDR3 coding sequence is TGTGCCAGCAGCCCCCGGGGGGCGGGGGGGCCGGTAGATGAGCAGTTCTTC. Residues: CASSPRGAGGPVDEQFF.

The chain combines TRBV30 with TRBJ1-6; D unclear. V gave up 3 bases and J gave up 0 bases, with 15 bases separating them. The CDR3 length is 17 residues. The germline gives CDR1 GTSNPN, CDR2 SVGIG (reference sequence). CDR3 in DNA: TGTGCCTGGAGGGCCTACCTAGAGAGCTCCTATAATTCACCCCTCCACTTT. As protein: CAWRAYLESSYNSPLHF.

The genes are TRBV3-1 (or the pseudogene TRBV3-2) and TRBJ2-6; D not resolved. Between the trimmed V and J ends, which lost 9 bases and 0 bases, there was a span of 12 bases. The CDR3 runs to 15 residues. From germline, CDR1 is LGHDT and CDR2 YNNKEL (reference sequence). The CDR3 DNA is TGTGCCAGTACGGCACAGAGCTCTGGGGCCAACGTCCTGACTTTC. Translation gives CASTAQSSGANVLTF.